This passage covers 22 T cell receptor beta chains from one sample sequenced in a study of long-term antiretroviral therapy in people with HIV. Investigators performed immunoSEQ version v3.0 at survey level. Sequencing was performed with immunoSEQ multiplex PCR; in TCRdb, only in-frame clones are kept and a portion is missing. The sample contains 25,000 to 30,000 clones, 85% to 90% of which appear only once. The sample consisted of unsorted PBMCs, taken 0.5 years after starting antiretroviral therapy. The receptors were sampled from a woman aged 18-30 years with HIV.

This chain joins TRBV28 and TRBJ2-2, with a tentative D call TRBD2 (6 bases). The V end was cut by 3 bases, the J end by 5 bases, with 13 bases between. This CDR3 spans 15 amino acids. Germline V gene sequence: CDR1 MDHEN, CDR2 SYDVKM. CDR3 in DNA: TGTGCCAGCAGTTTTGACGGGAGCGGAACCGGGGAGCTGTTTTTT. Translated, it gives CASSFDGSGTGELFF.

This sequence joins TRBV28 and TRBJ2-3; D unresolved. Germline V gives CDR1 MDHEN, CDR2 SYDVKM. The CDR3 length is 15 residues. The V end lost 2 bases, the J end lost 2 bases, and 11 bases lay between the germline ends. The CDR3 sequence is CASSLVKGPTDTQYF. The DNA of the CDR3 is TGTGCCAGCAGTTTAGTCAAGGGCCCCACAGATACGCAGTATTTT.

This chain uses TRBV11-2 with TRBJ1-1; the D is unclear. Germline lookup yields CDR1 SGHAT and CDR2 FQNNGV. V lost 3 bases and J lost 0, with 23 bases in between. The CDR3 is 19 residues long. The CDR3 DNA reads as TGTGCCAGCAGCTTGAGTTTAGGGCGGAGAGTATCACTGAACACTGAAGCTTTCTTT. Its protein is CASSLSLGRRVSLNTEAFF.

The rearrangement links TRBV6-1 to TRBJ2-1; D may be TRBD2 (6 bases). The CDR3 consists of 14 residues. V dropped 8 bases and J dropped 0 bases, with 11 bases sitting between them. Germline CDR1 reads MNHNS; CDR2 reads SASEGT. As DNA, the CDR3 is TGTGCCAGCGGAGCGGGCAGCTCCTACAATGAGCAGTTCTTC. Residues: CASGAGSSYNEQFF.

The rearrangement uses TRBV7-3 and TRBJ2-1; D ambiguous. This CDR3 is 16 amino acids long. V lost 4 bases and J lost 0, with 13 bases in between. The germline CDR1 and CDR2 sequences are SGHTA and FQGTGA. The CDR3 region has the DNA TGTGCCAGCAGCTCCACCTCCGCCGCCTCCTACAATGAGCAGTTCTTC. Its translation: CASSSTSAASYNEQFF.

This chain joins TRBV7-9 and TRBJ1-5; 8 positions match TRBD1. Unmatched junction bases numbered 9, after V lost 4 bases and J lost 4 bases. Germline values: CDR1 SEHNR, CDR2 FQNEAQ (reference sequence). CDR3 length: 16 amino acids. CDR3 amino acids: CASSSGRTGSNQPQHF. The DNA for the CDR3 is TGTGCCAGCAGCTCAGGGCGGACAGGGAGTAATCAGCCCCAGCATTTT.

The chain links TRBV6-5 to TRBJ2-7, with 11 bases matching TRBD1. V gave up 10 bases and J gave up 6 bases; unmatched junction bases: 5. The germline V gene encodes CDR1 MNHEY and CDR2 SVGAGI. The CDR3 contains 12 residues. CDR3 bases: TGTGCCACCAGGGACAGGGGGAGCGAGCAGTACTTC. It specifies CATRDRGSEQYF.

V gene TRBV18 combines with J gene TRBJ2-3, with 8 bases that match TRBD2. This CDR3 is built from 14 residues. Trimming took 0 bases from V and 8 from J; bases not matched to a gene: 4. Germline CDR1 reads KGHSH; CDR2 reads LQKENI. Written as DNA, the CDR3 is TGTGCCAGCTCACCACCTTCTAGCGGGCCTACGCAGTATTTT. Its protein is CASSPPSSGPTQYF.

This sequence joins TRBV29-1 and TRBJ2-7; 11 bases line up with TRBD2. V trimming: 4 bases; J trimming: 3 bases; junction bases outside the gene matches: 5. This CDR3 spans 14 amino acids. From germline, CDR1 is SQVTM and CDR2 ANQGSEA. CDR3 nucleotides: TGCAGCGTTGCTGGGACTAGCGGTAACTACGAGCAGTACTTC. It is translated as CSVAGTSGNYEQYF.

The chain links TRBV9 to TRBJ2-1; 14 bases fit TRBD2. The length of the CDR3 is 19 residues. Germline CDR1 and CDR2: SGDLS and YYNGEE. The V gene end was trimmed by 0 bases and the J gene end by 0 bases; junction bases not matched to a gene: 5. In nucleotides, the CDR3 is TGTGCCAGCAGCGTAGCTCGGGGGACTAGCGGGAGCTCCTACAATGAGCAGTTCTTC. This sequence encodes CASSVARGTSGSSYNEQFF.

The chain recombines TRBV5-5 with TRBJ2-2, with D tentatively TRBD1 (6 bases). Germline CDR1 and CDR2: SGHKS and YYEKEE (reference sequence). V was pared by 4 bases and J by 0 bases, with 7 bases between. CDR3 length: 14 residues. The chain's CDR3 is CASSRTANTGELFF. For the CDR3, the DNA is TGTGCCAGCAGCCGGACAGCGAACACCGGGGAGCTGTTTTTT.

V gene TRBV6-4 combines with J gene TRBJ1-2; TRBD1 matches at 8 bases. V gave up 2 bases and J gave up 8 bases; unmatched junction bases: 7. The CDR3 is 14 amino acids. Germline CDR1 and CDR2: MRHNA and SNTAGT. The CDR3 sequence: CASSDGQGARGYTF. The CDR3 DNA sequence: TGTGCCAGCAGTGACGGTCAGGGGGCGCGGGGCTACACCTTC.

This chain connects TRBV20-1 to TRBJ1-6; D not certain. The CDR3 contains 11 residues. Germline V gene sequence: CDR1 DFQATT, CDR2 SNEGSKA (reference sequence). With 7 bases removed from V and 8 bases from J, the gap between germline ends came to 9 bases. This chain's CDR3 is CSVPTDSPLHF. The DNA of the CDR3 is TGCAGTGTACCTACCGATTCACCCCTCCACTTT.

The CDR3 reads CASSVEVNEKLFF. In nucleotides, the CDR3 is TGTGCCAGCAGCGTAGAAGTTAATGAAAAACTGTTTTTT. The genes are TRBV9 and TRBJ1-4; D is undetermined. In germline, CDR1 is SGDLS, CDR2 YYNGEE. The V gene lost 0 bases and the J gene lost 4 bases, with 4 bases spanning the gap. This CDR3 contains 13 residues. Looking up the rest from reference TRBV9 and TRBJ1-4 gives the full variable domain: DSGVTQTPKHLITATGQRVTLRCSPRSGDLSVYWYQQSLDQGLQFLIQYYNGEERAKGNILERFSAQQFPDLHSELNLSSLELGDSALYFCASSVEVNEKLFFGSGTQLSVL.

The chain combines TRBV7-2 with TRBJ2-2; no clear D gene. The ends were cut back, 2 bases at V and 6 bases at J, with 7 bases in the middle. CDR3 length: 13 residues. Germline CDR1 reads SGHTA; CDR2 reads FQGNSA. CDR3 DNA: TGTGCCAGCAGCTTAAAATTGGCCGGGGAGCTGTTTTTT. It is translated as CASSLKLAGELFF.

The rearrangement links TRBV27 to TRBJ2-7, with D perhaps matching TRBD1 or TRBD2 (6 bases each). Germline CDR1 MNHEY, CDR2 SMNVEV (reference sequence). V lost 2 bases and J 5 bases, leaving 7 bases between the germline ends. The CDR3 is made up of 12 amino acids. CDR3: CASSLGGHEQYF. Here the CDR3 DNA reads TGTGCCAGCAGTTTAGGGGGGCACGAGCAGTACTTC.

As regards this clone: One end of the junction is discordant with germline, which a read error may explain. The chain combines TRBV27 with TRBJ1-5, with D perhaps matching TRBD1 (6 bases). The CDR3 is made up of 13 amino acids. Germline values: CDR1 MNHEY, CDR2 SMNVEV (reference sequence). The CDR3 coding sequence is TGCGGGACAAGGCCCTCCCGCAATCAGCCCCAGCATTTT. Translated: CGTRPSRNQPQHF.

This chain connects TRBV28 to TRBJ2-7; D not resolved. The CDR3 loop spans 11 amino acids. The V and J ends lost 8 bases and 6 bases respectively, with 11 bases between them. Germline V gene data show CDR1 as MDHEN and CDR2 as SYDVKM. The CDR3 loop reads CASGPVGEQYF. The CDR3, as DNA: TGTGCCAGCGGTCCAGTGGGCGAGCAGTACTTC.

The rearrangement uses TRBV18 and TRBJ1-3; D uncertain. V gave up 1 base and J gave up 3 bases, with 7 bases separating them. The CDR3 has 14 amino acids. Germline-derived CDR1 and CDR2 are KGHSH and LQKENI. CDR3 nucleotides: TGTGCCAGCTCACCACTTGATGGTGGAAACACCATATATTTT. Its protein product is CASSPLDGGNTIYF. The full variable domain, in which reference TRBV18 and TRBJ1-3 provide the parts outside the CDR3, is NAGVMQNPRHLVRRRGQEARLRCSPMKGHSHVYWYRQLPEEGLKFMVYLQKENIIDESGMPKERFSAEFPKEGPSILRIQQVVRGDSAAYFCASSPLDGGNTIYFGEGSWLTVV.

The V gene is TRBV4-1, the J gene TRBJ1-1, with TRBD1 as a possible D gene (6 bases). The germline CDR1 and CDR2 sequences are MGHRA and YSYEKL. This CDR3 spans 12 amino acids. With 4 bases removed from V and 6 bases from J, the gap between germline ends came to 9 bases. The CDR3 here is CASSLQGPEAFF. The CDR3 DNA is TGCGCCAGCAGCCTACAGGGCCCTGAAGCTTTCTTT.

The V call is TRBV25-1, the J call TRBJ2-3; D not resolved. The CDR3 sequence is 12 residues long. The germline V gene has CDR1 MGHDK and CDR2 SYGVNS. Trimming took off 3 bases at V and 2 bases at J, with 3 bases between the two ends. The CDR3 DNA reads TGTGCCAGCAGTGACCTCACAGATACGCAGTATTTT. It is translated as CASSDLTDTQYF.

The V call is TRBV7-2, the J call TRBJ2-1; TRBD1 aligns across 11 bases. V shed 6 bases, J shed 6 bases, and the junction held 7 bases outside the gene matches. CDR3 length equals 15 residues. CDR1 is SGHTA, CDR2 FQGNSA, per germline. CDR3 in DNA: TGTGCCAGCAGGCGTACCGGGACAGGGGGCAATGAGCAGTTCTTC. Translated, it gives CASRRTGTGGNEQFF. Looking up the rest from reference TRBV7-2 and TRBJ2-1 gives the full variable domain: GAGVSQSPSNKVTEKGKDVELRCDPISGHTALYWYRQSLGQGLEFLIYFQGNSAPDKSGLPSDRFSAERTGGSVSTLTIQRTQQEDSAVYLCASRRTGTGGNEQFFGPGTRLTVL.